Shown below are 11 T cell receptor beta chains from a single sample sequenced in a study of memory CD8 T cells in hepatitis C reinfection. Time point: pre-reinfection, 55 to 20 weeks before reinfection detection. Sorted cells were sequenced directly ex vivo without any in vitro expansion. The data were produced by immunoSEQ multiplex PCR, yet TCRdb's version contains in-frame clones alone and is incomplete. The sample contains 50,000 or so clones, roughly nine tenths of which appear only once. Sample: naive CD8+ T cells sorted from blood. These receptors originate from a man younger than 35 with hepatitis C virus infection.

CDR3 nucleotide sequence: TGTGCCACCGCAGAACTAGCGGGCAGCCACTACGAGCAGTACTTC. Translated: CATAELAGSHYEQYF. The gene calls are TRBV6-1 and TRBJ2-7; 9 bases are shared with TRBD2. Trimming cost V 10 bases and J 3 bases; bases outside gene matches: 13. The CDR3 runs 15 residues. The germline CDR1 and CDR2 sequences are MNHNS and SASEGT.

The chain employs TRBV2 and TRBJ1-2; D remains unclear. The CDR3 has 14 amino acids. The germline gives CDR1 SNHLY, CDR2 FYNNEI. V dropped 3 bases and J dropped 4 bases, with 12 bases sitting between them. CDR3 residues: CASSDSQDTYGYTF. CDR3 coding DNA: TGTGCCAGCAGTGATTCGCAGGATACCTATGGCTACACCTTC.

The V gene is TRBV7-9, the J gene TRBJ2-5; 8 bases agree with TRBD1. CDR3 length: 15 amino acids. Germline V gene data show CDR1 as SEHNR and CDR2 as FQNEAQ (reference sequence). Losses at the gene ends were 3 bases for V and 5 bases for J; bases not matched to a gene: 8. The CDR3 DNA reads TGTGCCAGCAGCTTGAACAGGGGGAATTGGGAGACCCAGTACTTC. It encodes CASSLNRGNWETQYF.

With regard to this clone: The junction and the germline gene differ at one end; a read error may be behind it. The CDR3 region has the DNA TGTGCCAGCACCGACTGGGGCTCCTACAGTGAGCAGTTCTTC. Amino acid sequence: CASTDWGSYSEQFF. The chain uses TRBV6-6 and TRBJ2-7, with D perhaps matching TRBD1 (5 bases). The J call is uncertain, as TRBJ2-1 better fits the DNA end. From germline, CDR1 is MNHNY and CDR2 SVGAGI (reference sequence). This CDR3 spans 14 amino acids.

The genes are TRBV6-5 and TRBJ2-1; maybe TRBD1 (6 bases). This CDR3 comprises 15 residues. Germline V gene sequence: CDR1 MNHEY, CDR2 SVGAGI. V dropped 2 bases and J dropped 3 bases, with 11 bases sitting between them. Here the CDR3 reads CASSYLSGVYNEQFF. CDR3 nucleotide sequence: TGTGCCAGCAGTTACCTTTCAGGGGTCTACAATGAGCAGTTCTTC.

The J gene is TRBJ2-2, the V gene TRBV7-7; D is undetermined. The CDR3 spans 13 residues. Per the germline V gene, CDR1 is SSHAT and CDR2 is FNYEAQ (reference sequence). This CDR3 reads CAIGQVNTGELFF. CDR3 nucleotide sequence: TGTGCTATAGGTCAGGTGAACACCGGGGAGCTGTTTTTT.

This chain uses TRBV7-2 with TRBJ2-1, with D perhaps matching TRBD1 (6 bases). CDR1 and CDR2 from the germline V gene are SGHTA and FQGNSA. The CDR3 has 12 residues. V gave up 5 bases and J gave up 7 bases, with 9 bases separating them. The CDR3 sequence is CASSLTGNEQFF. The CDR3 bases are TGTGCCAGCAGCCTGACAGGAAATGAGCAGTTCTTC.

V gene TRBV28 combines with J gene TRBJ1-1, with D maybe TRBD1 (6 bases). Trimming stripped 5 bases from V and 5 bases from J, with 18 bases between. The CDR3 spans 15 residues. Germline values: CDR1 MDHEN, CDR2 SYDVKM. The CDR3 bases are TGTGCCAGCAGTGATGGGACATTGATGGGGACTGAAGCTTTCTTT. Amino acids: CASSDGTLMGTEAFF.

This clone has only one observation. The chain combines TRBV7-9 with TRBJ1-1; D possibly corresponds to TRBD1 (6 bases). The CDR3 is 15 residues long. From germline, CDR1 is SEHNR and CDR2 FQNEAQ (reference sequence). The V and J ends lost 8 bases and 4 bases respectively, with 20 bases between them. In DNA form, the CDR3 reads TGTGCCAGCCAGACAGGTCTAAGTTCAAGCACTGAAGCTTTCTTT. Protein product: CASQTGLSSSTEAFF.

J is TRBJ2-1 and V is TRBV27, with TRBD2 identical over 10 bases. CDR3 length: 16 amino acids. The V gene's germline CDR1 is MNHEY and CDR2 SMNVEV (reference sequence). Trimming cost V 6 bases and J 4 bases; bases outside gene matches: 9. In nucleotides, the CDR3 is TGTGCCAGCAGCCCCGAGCGGGGGGGCCTTTACAATGAGCAGTTCTTC. Amino acids: CASSPERGGLYNEQFF.

This chain joins TRBV6-6 and TRBJ2-5, with 9 bases matching TRBD2. CDR3 length equals 15 residues. J was trimmed by 3 bases and V by 0 bases; bases with no gene match: 2. Germline V gene lookup returns CDR1 MNHNY and CDR2 SVGAGI (reference sequence). The CDR3 DNA follows: TGTGCCAGCAGTTACTCCCGCGGGAGGGAAGAGACCCAGTACTTC. Translated: CASSYSRGREETQYF.